This is a list of T cell receptor beta chains from one sample in a study of cytomegalovirus exposure and HLA in healthy donors. Assay: immunoSEQ multiplex PCR; the TCRdb copy retains only in-frame clones and omits some. Of 100,000 to 120,000 clones listed, approximately 78% are singletons. The sequenced sample was PBMCs. These receptors came from a woman in her thirties in good health and CMV-seronegative. The CDR3 runs from the conserved cysteine through the conserved F or W. The D gene is left open where the match is weak. Clone size is shown for a subset of rows, as once, few, many or a class of expanded clone.

V: TRBV4-3; size: few; D: .; J: TRBJ2-1; CDR3: CASAGGSYNEQFF; DNA: TGCGCAAGCGCCGGGGGATCATACAATGAGCAGTTCTTC
V: TRBV28; size: few; D: .; J: TRBJ2-6; CDR3: CASSSRPGANVLTF; DNA: TGTGCCAGCAGTTCCCGTCCTGGGGCCAACGTCCTGACTTTC
V: TRBV2; size: .; D: TRBD2; J: TRBJ2-6; CDR3: CASSVREAGANVLTF; DNA: TGTGCCAGCAGTGTCCGGGAGGCTGGGGCCAACGTCCTGACTTTC
V: TRBV4-1; size: .; D: .; J: TRBJ2-3; CDR3: CASSKTVPDTQYF; DNA: TGCGCCAGCAGCAAGACAGTGCCAGATACGCAGTATTTT
V: TRBV28; size: .; D: TRBD1; J: TRBJ2-5; CDR3: CASSLTGEETQYF; DNA: TGTGCCAGCAGTCTTACAGGGGAAGAGACCCAGTACTTC
V: TRBV29-1; size: .; D: .; J: TRBJ2-2; CDR3: CSALQGPTGELFF; DNA: TGCAGCGCCCTCCAGGGGCCCACCGGGGAGCTGTTTTTT
V: TRBV29-1; size: .; D: .; J: TRBJ2-4; CDR3: CSVVEPPSAGARQNIQYF; DNA: TGCAGCGTTGTGGAACCCCCCTCGGCGGGGGCCCGACAAAACATTCAGTACTTC
V: TRBV7-7; size: .; D: .; J: TRBJ2-5; CDR3: CASSLAGVGLLKGTQYF; DNA: TGTGCCAGCAGCCTAGCCGGGGTGGGACTGCTAAAGGGGACCCAGTACTTC
V: TRBV7-8; size: .; D: TRBD1; J: TRBJ1-5; CDR3: CASSLEGGASNQPQHF; DNA: TGTGCCAGCAGCTTAGAAGGGGGCGCAAGCAATCAGCCCCAGCATTTT
V: TRBV6-5; size: few; D: TRBD1; J: TRBJ1-2; CDR3: CASIGQGNYGYTF; DNA: TGTGCCAGCATCGGACAGGGAAACTATGGCTACACCTTC
V: TRBV14; size: .; D: TRBD2; J: TRBJ2-5; CDR3: CASSQDSSGQETQYF; DNA: TGTGCCAGCAGCCAAGACTCTAGCGGCCAAGAGACCCAGTACTTC
V: TRBV5-6; size: .; D: .; J: TRBJ2-5; CDR3: CASSPQGGETQYF; DNA: TGTGCCAGCAGCCCACAGGGTGGGGAGACCCAGTACTTC
V: TRBV6-5; size: .; D: TRBD1; J: TRBJ2-1; CDR3: CASSTYRDRGNEQFF; DNA: TGTGCCAGCAGTACCTACCGGGACAGGGGTAATGAGCAGTTCTTC
V: TRBV5-1; size: .; D: TRBD2; J: TRBJ2-3; CDR3: CASSPYFRLAGGTDTQYF; DNA: TGCGCCAGCAGCCCCTACTTTCGACTAGCGGGAGGAACAGATACGCAGTATTTT
V: TRBV10-3; size: .; D: TRBD2; J: TRBJ2-5; CDR3: CAIRPGLAAKETQYF; DNA: TGTGCCATCAGGCCGGGACTAGCGGCGAAAGAGACCCAGTACTTC
V: TRBV4-3; size: .; D: .; J: TRBJ2-1; CDR3: CASSQDRAGGSYNEQFF; DNA: TGCGCCAGCAGCCAAGATAGGGCAGGAGGGTCCTACAATGAGCAGTTCTTC
V: TRBV2; size: .; D: TRBD1; J: TRBJ1-2; CDR3: CASLRDRGNGYTF; DNA: TGTGCCAGCCTCCGGGACAGGGGCAATGGCTACACCTTC
V: TRBV5-1; size: .; D: .; J: TRBJ2-3; CDR3: CASSLEYAGDTQYF; DNA: TGCGCCAGCAGCTTGGAATATGCAGGAGATACGCAGTATTTT
V: TRBV21-1; size: .; D: .; J: TRBJ1-1; CDR3: CASSNSAEAFF; DNA: TGTGCCAGCAGCAATTCCGCTGAAGCTTTCTTT
V: TRBV29-1; size: .; D: TRBD1; J: TRBJ2-7; CDR3: CSVRTGSYEQYF; DNA: TGCAGCGTAAGGACAGGGAGCTACGAGCAGTACTTC
V: TRBV5-4; size: .; D: .; J: TRBJ2-3; CDR3: CASTPRAGSSTDTQYF; DNA: TGTGCCAGCACCCCCCGGGCGGGATCTAGCACAGATACGCAGTATTTT
V: TRBV6-5; size: .; D: .; J: TRBJ1-2; CDR3: CASSRLDPANGYTF; DNA: TGTGCCAGCAGCAGACTAGACCCGGCTAATGGCTACACCTTC
V: TRBV5-4; size: .; D: TRBD2; J: TRBJ2-5; CDR3: CASTPFRSGAPGTQYF; DNA: TGTGCCAGCACCCCTTTTCGCAGCGGGGCCCCCGGGACCCAGTACTTC
V: TRBV5-5; size: few; D: .; J: TRBJ2-7; CDR3: CASSFDSYEQYF; DNA: TGTGCCAGCAGCTTCGACAGCTACGAGCAGTACTTC
V: TRBV9; size: .; D: TRBD2; J: TRBJ2-1; CDR3: CASSPWEGQNNEQFF; DNA: TGTGCCAGCAGCCCCTGGGAGGGCCAGAACAATGAGCAGTTCTTC
V: TRBV7-6; size: .; D: .; J: TRBJ2-3; CDR3: CASSFSNRETLSTDTQYF; DNA: TGTGCCAGCAGCTTTTCCAACCGGGAGACTCTTAGCACAGATACGCAGTATTTT
V: TRBV18; size: .; D: .; J: TRBJ1-4; CDR3: CASSPIINEKLFF; DNA: TGTGCCAGCTCACCAATAATTAATGAAAAACTGTTTTTT
V: TRBV7-8; size: few; D: .; J: TRBJ2-6; CDR3: CASSPHSGANVLTF; DNA: TGTGCCAGCAGCCCCCACTCTGGGGCCAACGTCCTGACTTTC
V: TRBV11-2; size: .; D: .; J: TRBJ2-1; CDR3: CASREGLGGNEQFF; DNA: TGTGCCAGCAGGGAAGGGCTGGGAGGCAATGAGCAGTTCTTC
V: TRBV28; size: .; D: .; J: TRBJ1-4; CDR3: CASTPFDRPNEKLFF; DNA: TGTGCCAGCACTCCGTTCGACAGACCTAATGAAAAACTGTTTTTT
V: TRBV6-5; size: .; D: TRBD2; J: TRBJ2-1; CDR3: CASSYSSGANEQFF; DNA: TGTGCCAGCAGTTACTCGAGCGGGGCGAATGAGCAGTTCTTC
V: TRBV6-6; size: .; D: .; J: TRBJ2-3; CDR3: CASSYKRNTQYF; DNA: TGTGCCAGCAGTTACAAGCGAAATACGCAGTATTTT
V: TRBV5-1; size: .; D: .; J: TRBJ2-7; CDR3: CASSLVQGPYEQYF; DNA: TGCGCCAGCAGCTTGGTTCAGGGGCCCTACGAGCAGTACTTC
V: TRBV18; size: few; D: TRBD2; J: TRBJ2-3; CDR3: CASSPLAGGSTDTQYF; DNA: TGTGCCAGCTCCCCACTAGCGGGGGGAAGCACAGATACGCAGTATTTT
V: TRBV28; size: .; D: .; J: TRBJ2-7; CDR3: CASCDRTDYEQYF; DNA: TGTGCCAGCTGCGACAGGACCGACTACGAGCAGTACTTC
V: TRBV7-2; size: .; D: .; J: TRBJ1-5; CDR3: CASSGRDNSGGSNQPQHF; DNA: TGTGCCAGCAGCGGGAGAGACAACTCGGGAGGGTCCAATCAGCCCCAGCATTTT
V: TRBV19; size: .; D: .; J: TRBJ1-6; CDR3: CASSMLPYNSPLHF; DNA: TGTGCCAGTAGTATGCTCCCCTATAATTCCCCCCTCCACTTT
V: TRBV6-5; size: .; D: TRBD1; J: TRBJ1-3; CDR3: CASSYGTAPWGNTIYF; DNA: TGTGCCAGCAGTTACGGGACAGCCCCTTGGGGGAACACCATATATTTT
V: TRBV7-2; size: .; D: TRBD1; J: TRBJ1-4; CDR3: CASSPIGTVREKLFF; DNA: TGTGCCAGCAGCCCCATCGGGACAGTTCGGGAAAAACTGTTTTTT
V: TRBV2; size: few; D: .; J: TRBJ2-5; CDR3: CASRDGAGAQYF; DNA: TGTGCCAGCAGGGATGGGGCAGGGGCCCAGTACTTC
V: TRBV4-2; size: .; D: TRBD2; J: TRBJ2-7; CDR3: CASSQDFGLAGGAYEQYF; DNA: TGTGCCAGCAGCCAAGATTTCGGACTAGCGGGAGGAGCGTACGAGCAGTACTTC
V: TRBV4-1; size: .; D: .; J: TRBJ2-7; CDR3: CASSQDLSGLPSEQYF; DNA: TGCGCCAGCAGCCAAGATCTCTCGGGACTTCCTTCCGAGCAGTACTTC
V: TRBV27; size: once; D: .; J: TRBJ2-2; CDR3: CASSLSSTGELFF; DNA: TGTGCCAGCAGTTTGTCTTCGACCGGGGAGCTGTTTTTT
V: TRBV5-5; size: once; D: .; J: TRBJ1-1; CDR3: CASSLGQEAFF; DNA: TGTGCCAGCAGCTTGGGGCAGGAAGCTTTCTTT
V: TRBV28; size: few; D: .; J: TRBJ1-5; CDR3: CASQEQGGASSNQPQHF; DNA: TGTGCCAGCCAGGAACAAGGGGGGGCGAGTAGCAATCAGCCCCAGCATTTT
V: TRBV4-1; size: .; D: TRBD2; J: TRBJ2-7; CDR3: CASSPRGGSSSYEQYF; DNA: TGCGCCAGCAGCCCCCGGGGGGGGTCGAGCTCCTACGAGCAGTACTTC
V: TRBV15; size: .; D: .; J: TRBJ1-4; CDR3: CATSSQAGEKLFF; DNA: TGTGCCACCAGCAGTCAGGCGGGTGAAAAACTGTTTTTT
V: TRBV4-2; size: .; D: .; J: TRBJ2-5; CDR3: CASSQDLYSQETQYF; DNA: TGTGCCAGCAGCCAAGATCTTTACAGTCAAGAGACCCAGTACTTC
V: TRBV27; size: .; D: .; J: TRBJ2-7; CDR3: CASSFGEYHEQYF; DNA: TGTGCCAGCAGTTTTGGGGAGTACCACGAGCAGTACTTC
V: TRBV28; size: .; D: .; J: TRBJ1-2; CDR3: CASTREEYGYTF; DNA: TGTGCCAGCACCCGTGAGGAGTATGGCTACACCTTC
V: TRBV7-2; size: once; D: TRBD2; J: TRBJ2-5; CDR3: CASSPSGRMVETQYF; DNA: TGTGCCAGCAGCCCTAGCGGGAGAATGGTTGAGACCCAGTACTTC
V: TRBV5-1; size: once; D: .; J: TRBJ2-6; CDR3: CASRYSGANVLTF; DNA: TGCGCCAGCAGATATTCTGGGGCCAACGTCCTGACTTTC
V: TRBV30; size: few; D: .; J: TRBJ2-1; CDR3: CAWSVPPQVAVQFF; DNA: TGTGCCTGGAGTGTCCCCCCCCAAGTGGCCGTTCAGTTCTTC
V: TRBV11-2; size: .; D: TRBD1; J: TRBJ2-7; CDR3: CASSYRQGDHYEQYF; DNA: TGTGCCAGCAGCTACAGACAGGGGGACCACTACGAGCAGTACTTC
V: TRBV28; size: few; D: TRBD1; J: TRBJ1-1; CDR3: CAILDRVNTEAFF; DNA: TGTGCGATACTAGACAGGGTGAACACTGAAGCTTTCTTT
V: TRBV2; size: .; D: TRBD1; J: TRBJ2-7; CDR3: CASSEGGQGPLYF; DNA: TGTGCCAGCAGTGAAGGAGGACAGGGGCCTTTATACTTC
V: TRBV6-5; size: few; D: .; J: TRBJ2-7; CDR3: CASRRTASSYEQYF; DNA: TGTGCCAGCAGACGGACAGCGAGCTCCTACGAGCAGTACTTC
V: TRBV6-1; size: .; D: .; J: TRBJ1-1; CDR3: CASSVKGDTEAFF; DNA: TGTGCCAGCAGTGTGAAGGGGGACACTGAAGCTTTCTTT